The 8 T cell receptor beta chains below come from one sample, sequenced in a study of CD8+ T cells in alopecia areata. Extraction of RNA preceded its reverse transcription into cDNA, which served as the sequencing template. Measured with immunoSEQ multiplex PCR; TCRdb has only the in-frame clones, and not every one. There are about 10,000 clones in the sample; approximately 60% occur only once, and about 7.3% lies in the top ten. Peripheral blood, together with lesional scalp punch biopsies, was collected from alopecia areata patients. The source was skin, collected at week 0. All receptors come from a human donor with alopecia areata.

V and J are TRBV6-1 and TRBJ1-6; the D gene is possibly TRBD1 (6 bases). V lost 1 base and J lost 0, with 13 bases in between. Germline V lookup: CDR1 MNHNS, CDR2 SASEGT. This CDR3 has 18 residues. The CDR3 loop reads CASSEETGTSSYNSPLHF. DNA for the CDR3: TGTGCCAGCAGTGAAGAGACAGGAACAAGCTCCTATAATTCACCCCTCCACTTT.

The chain joins TRBV19 to TRBJ1-5; possibly TRBD1 for D (6 bases). V was pared by 6 bases and J by 9 bases, with 18 bases between. CDR1 is LNHDA, CDR2 SQIVND, per germline (reference sequence). The CDR3 loop spans 14 amino acids. CDR3 bases: TGTGCCAGTAGCGAAACAGGGAACCACCCGCCCCAGCATTTT. Protein: CASSETGNHPPQHF.

The chain recombines TRBV7-3 with TRBJ1-2; D possibly corresponds to TRBD1 (5 bases). Trimming stripped 7 bases from V and 2 bases from J, with 11 bases between. The CDR3 consists of 13 residues. Germline loops: CDR1 SGHTA, CDR2 FQGTGA. CDR3 DNA: TGTGCCAGCAACGAGGGGCCCAACTATGGCTACACCTTC. Translated: CASNEGPNYGYTF.

The chain couples TRBV2 to TRBJ2-2, with 8 bases aligning to TRBD1. Germline-derived CDR1 and CDR2 are SNHLY and FYNNEI. With 4 bases clipped from V and 1 base from J, the junction kept 2 bases outside the gene matches. The CDR3 is 15 residues long. The DNA for the CDR3 is TGTGCCAGCAGTGGGACAGGGCGGAACACCGGGGAGCTGTTTTTT. Amino acids: CASSGTGRNTGELFF. Based on the CDR3 plus reference TRBV2 and TRBJ2-2, the full variable domain is EPEVTQTPSHQVTQMGQEVILRCVPISNHLYFYWYRQILGQKVEFLVSFYNNEISEKSEIFDDQFSVERPDGSNFTLKIRSTKLEDSAMYFCASSGTGRNTGELFFGEGSRLTVL.

This clone has more than one count but fewer than ten. The V and J genes are TRBV6-1 and TRBJ1-2; 12 bases align to TRBD1. J lost 8 bases, V lost 3 bases, and 7 bases had no gene match. The length of the CDR3 is 15 residues. CDR1 is MNHNS, CDR2 SASEGT, per germline. In DNA, the CDR3 is TGTGCCAGCAGTGACACCGGGACAGGGGGCAAGGGCTACACCTTC. It is translated as CASSDTGTGGKGYTF.

J is TRBJ2-4 and V is TRBV6-5; D ambiguous. CDR3 length: 15 amino acids. Between the trimmed V and J ends, which lost 6 bases and 0 bases, there was a span of 12 bases. The germline V gene encodes CDR1 MNHEY and CDR2 SVGAGI. The chain's CDR3 is CASSPGPLAKNIQYF. For the CDR3, the DNA is TGTGCCAGCAGCCCCGGACCGTTAGCCAAAAACATTCAGTACTTC.

The J gene is TRBJ2-7, the V gene TRBV10-3, with a possible D match to TRBD1 (6 bases). The length of the CDR3 is 14 residues. Per the germline V gene, CDR1 is ENHRY and CDR2 is SYGVKD. V lost 4 bases and J 2 bases, leaving 12 bases between the germline ends. CDR3 in DNA: TGTGCCATCAGTGTTCCGGACAGCACCTACGAGCAGTACTTC. This sequence encodes CAISVPDSTYEQYF.

The chain links TRBV4-2 to TRBJ2-2; 10 bases are shared with TRBD2. V lost 0 bases, J lost 5 bases, and 3 bases stayed unmatched. Germline-derived CDR1 and CDR2 are LGHNA and YNFKEQ. This CDR3 has 16 amino acids. The CDR3, as DNA: TGTGCCAGCAGCCAAGATAGCGGGGGGAGAACCGGGGAGCTGTTTTTT. Residues: CASSQDSGGRTGELFF.